This T cell receptor (beta chain) is from a study of T cell clonality in common variable immunodeficiency. This clone has a count of ten or more. Its matching antigen is unknown. The CDR3 end is not reached by the read, which stops 3 residues before it; the germline J gene fills it in. Measured with immunoSEQ multiplex PCR; TCRdb has only the in-frame clones, and not every one. This record lists just over 20,000 clones, none seen once only, and the top ten clones contain approximately 2.4%. Overall study findings and caveats: Fewer deletions and N-nucleotide insertions were reportedly seen in common variable immunodeficiency TCR beta sequences. What drives increased CVID clonality needs T cell subpopulation sequencing.

Between the trimmed V and J ends, which lost 1 base and 1 base, there was a span of 7 bases. The CDR3 loop spans 14 amino acids. Per germline, CDR1 SGHRS and CDR2 YFSETQ. Caucasian heritage predominated among both patients and controls. Replacement immunoglobulin had been given to every CVID subject for at least one year. Blood came from CVID subjects not ill and not taking immunomodulatory or immunosuppressive medication. The source of this sequence is a human donor with common variable immunodeficiency. Material for sequencing was peripheral blood mononuclear cells. The chain links TRBV5-1 to TRBJ2-3; unclear D gene. Here the CDR3 reads CASSLITGTDTQYF. CDR3 DNA (partial): TGCGCCAGCAGCTTGATTACTGGCACAGATACG. Full variable domain (rest looked up from reference TRBV5-1 and TRBJ2-3): KAGVTQTPRYLIKTRGQQVTLSCSPISGHRSVSWYQQTPGQGLQFLFEYFSETQRNKGNFPGRFSGRQFSNSRSEMNVSTLELGDSALYLCASSLITGTDTQYFGPGTRLTVL.